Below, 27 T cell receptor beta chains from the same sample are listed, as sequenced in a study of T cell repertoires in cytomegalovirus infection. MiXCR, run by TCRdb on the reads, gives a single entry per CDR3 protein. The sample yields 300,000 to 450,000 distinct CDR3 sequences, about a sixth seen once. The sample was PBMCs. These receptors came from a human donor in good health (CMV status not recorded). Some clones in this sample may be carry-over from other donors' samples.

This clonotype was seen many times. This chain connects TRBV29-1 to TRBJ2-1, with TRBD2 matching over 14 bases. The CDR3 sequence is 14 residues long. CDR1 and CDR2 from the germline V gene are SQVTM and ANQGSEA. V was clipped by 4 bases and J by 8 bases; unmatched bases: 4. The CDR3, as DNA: TGCAGCGTTGCCGGACTAGCGGGAGGTTATGAGCAGTTCTTC. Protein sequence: CSVAGLAGGYEQFF.

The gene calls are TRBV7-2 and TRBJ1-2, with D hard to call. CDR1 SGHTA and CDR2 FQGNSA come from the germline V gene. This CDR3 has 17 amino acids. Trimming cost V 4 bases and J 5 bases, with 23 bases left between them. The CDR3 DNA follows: TGTGCCAGCAGCTCCACGAGTCTGGAGCGAGGGTTGTATGGCTACACCTTC. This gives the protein CASSSTSLERGLYGYTF.

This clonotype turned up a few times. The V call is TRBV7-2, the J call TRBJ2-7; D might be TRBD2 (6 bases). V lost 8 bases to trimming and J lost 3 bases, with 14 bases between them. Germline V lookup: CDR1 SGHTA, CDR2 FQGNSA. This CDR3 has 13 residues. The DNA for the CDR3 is TGTGCCAGCGGACGGGACTCCCACTACGAGCAGTACTTC. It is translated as CASGRDSHYEQYF.

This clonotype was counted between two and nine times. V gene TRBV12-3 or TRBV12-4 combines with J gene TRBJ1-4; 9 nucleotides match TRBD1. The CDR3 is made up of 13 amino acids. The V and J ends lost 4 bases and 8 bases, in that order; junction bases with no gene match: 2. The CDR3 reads CASSSDRGEKLFF. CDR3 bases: TGTGCCAGCAGTTCGGACAGGGGAGAAAAACTGTTTTTT.

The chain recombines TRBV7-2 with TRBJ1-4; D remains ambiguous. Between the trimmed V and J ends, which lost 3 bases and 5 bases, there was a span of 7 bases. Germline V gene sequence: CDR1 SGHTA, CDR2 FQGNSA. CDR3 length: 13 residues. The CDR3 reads CASSLSPNEKLFF. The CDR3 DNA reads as TGTGCCAGCAGCTTGAGCCCAAATGAAAAACTGTTTTTT.

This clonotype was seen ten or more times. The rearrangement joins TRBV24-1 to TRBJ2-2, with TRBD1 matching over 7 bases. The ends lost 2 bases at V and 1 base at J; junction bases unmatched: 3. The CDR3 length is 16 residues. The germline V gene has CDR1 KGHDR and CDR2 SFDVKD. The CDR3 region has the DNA TGTGCCACCAGTGATTATGGGGACAGGAACACCGGGGAGCTGTTTTTT. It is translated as CATSDYGDRNTGELFF.

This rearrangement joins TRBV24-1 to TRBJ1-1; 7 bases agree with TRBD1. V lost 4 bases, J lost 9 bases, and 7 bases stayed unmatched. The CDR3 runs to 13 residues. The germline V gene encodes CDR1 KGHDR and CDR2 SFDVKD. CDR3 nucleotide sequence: TGTGCCACCAGTGACCGTGACAGGGACCAAGCTTTCTTT. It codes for CATSDRDRDQAFF.

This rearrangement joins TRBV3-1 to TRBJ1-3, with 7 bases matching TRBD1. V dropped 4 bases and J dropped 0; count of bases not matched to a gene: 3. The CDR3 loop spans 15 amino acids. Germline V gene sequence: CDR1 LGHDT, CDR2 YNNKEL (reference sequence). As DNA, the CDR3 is TGTGCCAGCAGCCGAGGGACAGCCTCTGGAAACACCATATATTTT. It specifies CASSRGTASGNTIYF.

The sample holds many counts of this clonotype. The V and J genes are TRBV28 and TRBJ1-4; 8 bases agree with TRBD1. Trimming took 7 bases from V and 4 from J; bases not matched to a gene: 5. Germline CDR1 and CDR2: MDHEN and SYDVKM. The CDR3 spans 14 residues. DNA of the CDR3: TGTGCCAGCACGCCGACAGGGGTTAATGAAAAACTGTTTTTT. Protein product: CASTPTGVNEKLFF. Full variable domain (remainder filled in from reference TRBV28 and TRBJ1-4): DVKVTQSSRYLVKRTGEKVFLECVQDMDHENMFWYRQDPGLGLRLIYFSYDVKMKEKGDIPEGYSVSREKKERFSLILESASTNQTSMYLCASTPTGVNEKLFFGSGTQLSVL.

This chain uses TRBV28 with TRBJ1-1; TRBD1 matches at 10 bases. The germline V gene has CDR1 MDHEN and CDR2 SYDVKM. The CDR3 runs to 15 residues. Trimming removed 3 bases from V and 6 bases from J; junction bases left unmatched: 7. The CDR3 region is CASSFRDRGEPEAFF. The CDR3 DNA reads TGTGCCAGCAGTTTTCGGGACAGGGGAGAGCCTGAAGCTTTCTTT.

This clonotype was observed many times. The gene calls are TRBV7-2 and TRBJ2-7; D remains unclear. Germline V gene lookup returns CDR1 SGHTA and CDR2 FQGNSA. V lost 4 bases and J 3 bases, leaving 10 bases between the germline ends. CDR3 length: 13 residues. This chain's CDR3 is CASSSDWDYEQYF. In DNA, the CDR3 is TGTGCCAGCAGCTCAGACTGGGACTACGAGCAGTACTTC. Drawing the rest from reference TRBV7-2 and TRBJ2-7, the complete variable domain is GAGVSQSPSNKVTEKGKDVELRCDPISGHTALYWYRQSLGQGLEFLIYFQGNSAPDKSGLPSDRFSAERTGGSVSTLTIQRTQQEDSAVYLCASSSDWDYEQYFGPGTRLTVT.

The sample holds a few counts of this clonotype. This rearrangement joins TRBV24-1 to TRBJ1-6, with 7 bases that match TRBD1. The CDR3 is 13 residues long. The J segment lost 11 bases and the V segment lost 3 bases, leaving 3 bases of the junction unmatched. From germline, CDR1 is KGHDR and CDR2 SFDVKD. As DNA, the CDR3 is TGTGCCACCAGTGATACACAGGGGACACCCCTCCACTTT. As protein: CATSDTQGTPLHF.

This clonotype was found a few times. The DNA of the CDR3 is TGCAGTGCTAGATTCCAGGCTAGCGGGGGGAGAGATACGCAGTATTTT. Encoded protein: CSARFQASGGRDTQYF. The rearrangement joins TRBV20-1 to TRBJ2-3; 11 bases line up with TRBD2. The CDR3 sequence is 16 residues long. CDR1 is DFQATT and CDR2 is SNEGSKA in the germline V gene (reference sequence). The junction had 9 bases not matched to a gene; V was cut back by 2 bases and J by 5 bases.

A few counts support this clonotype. DNA for the CDR3: TGCAGTGCCAGCTCGGACTGGCAAGAGACCCAGTACTTC. Translating it yields CSASSDWQETQYF. V is TRBV20-1 and J is TRBJ2-5; D is possibly TRBD2 (5 bases). CDR3 size: 13 residues. V was cut by 6 bases and J by 2 bases, with 13 bases left in between. In germline, CDR1 is DFQATT, CDR2 SNEGSKA (reference sequence).

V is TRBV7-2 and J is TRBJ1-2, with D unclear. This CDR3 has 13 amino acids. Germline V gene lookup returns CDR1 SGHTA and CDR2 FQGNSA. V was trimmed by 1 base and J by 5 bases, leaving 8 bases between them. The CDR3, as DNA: TGTGCCAGCAGCTTAGTGCTCTCTTATGGCTACACCTTC. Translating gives CASSLVLSYGYTF.

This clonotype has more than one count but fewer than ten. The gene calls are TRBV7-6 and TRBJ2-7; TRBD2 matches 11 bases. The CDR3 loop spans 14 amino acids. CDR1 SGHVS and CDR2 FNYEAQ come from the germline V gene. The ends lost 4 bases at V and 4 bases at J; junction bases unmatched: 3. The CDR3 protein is CASSSTSGKYEQYF. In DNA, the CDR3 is TGTGCCAGCAGCTCGACTAGCGGGAAATACGAGCAGTACTTC.

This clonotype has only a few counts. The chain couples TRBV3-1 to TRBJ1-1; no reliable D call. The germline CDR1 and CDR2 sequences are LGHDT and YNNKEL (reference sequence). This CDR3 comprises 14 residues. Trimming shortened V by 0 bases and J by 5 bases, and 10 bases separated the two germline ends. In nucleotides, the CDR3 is TGTGCCAGCAGCCAAGAAGCGGGGAGGACTGAAGCTTTCTTT. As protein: CASSQEAGRTEAFF.

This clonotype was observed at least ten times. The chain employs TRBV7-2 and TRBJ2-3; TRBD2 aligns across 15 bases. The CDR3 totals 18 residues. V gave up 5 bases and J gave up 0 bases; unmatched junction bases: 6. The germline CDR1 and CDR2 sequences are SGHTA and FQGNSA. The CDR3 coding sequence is TGTGCCAGCAGCCCCGGACTAGCGGGAGGGTATAGCACAGATACGCAGTATTTT. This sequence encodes CASSPGLAGGYSTDTQYF.

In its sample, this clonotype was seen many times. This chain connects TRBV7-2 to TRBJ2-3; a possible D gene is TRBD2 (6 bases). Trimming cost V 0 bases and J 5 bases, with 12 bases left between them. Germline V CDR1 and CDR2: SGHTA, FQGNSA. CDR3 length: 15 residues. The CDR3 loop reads CASSLAGGAIDTQYF. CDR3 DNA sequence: TGTGCCAGCAGCTTAGCCGGCGGGGCTATAGATACGCAGTATTTT.

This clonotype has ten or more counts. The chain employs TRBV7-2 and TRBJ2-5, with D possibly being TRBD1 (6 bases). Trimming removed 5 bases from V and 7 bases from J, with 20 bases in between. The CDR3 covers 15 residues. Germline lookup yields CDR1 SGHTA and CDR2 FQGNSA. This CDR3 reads CASSPQGRGPGTQYF. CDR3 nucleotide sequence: TGTGCCAGCAGCCCGCAGGGGCGAGGCCCAGGGACCCAGTACTTC.

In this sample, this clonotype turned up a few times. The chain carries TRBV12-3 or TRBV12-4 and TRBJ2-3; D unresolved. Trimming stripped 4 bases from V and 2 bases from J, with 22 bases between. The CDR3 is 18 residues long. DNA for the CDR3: TGTGCCAGCAGTTCCCCTGTCCCGGGCCGTGGTGTCACAGATACGCAGTATTTT. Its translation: CASSSPVPGRGVTDTQYF.

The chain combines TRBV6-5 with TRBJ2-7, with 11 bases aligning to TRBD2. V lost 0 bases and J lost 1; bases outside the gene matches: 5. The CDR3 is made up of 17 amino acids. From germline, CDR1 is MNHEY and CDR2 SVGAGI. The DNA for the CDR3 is TGTGCCAGCAGTTACTCGTACGGACTAGCGGGTTCCTACGAGCAGTACTTC. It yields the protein CASSYSYGLAGSYEQYF.

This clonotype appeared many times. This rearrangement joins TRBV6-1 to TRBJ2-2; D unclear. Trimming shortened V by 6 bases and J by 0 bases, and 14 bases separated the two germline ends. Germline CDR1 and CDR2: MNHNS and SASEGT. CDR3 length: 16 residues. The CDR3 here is CASSVMTSSNTGELFF. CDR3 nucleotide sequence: TGTGCCAGCAGCGTCATGACCTCTTCGAACACCGGGGAGCTGTTTTTT.

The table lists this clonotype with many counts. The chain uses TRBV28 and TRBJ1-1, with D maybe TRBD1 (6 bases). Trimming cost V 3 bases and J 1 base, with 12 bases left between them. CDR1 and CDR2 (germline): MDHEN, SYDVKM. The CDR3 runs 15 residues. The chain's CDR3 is CASSFHGGRNTEAFF. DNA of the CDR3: TGTGCCAGCAGTTTTCATGGGGGGCGGAACACTGAAGCTTTCTTT.

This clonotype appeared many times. CDR3 DNA: TGTGCCAGCAGCTCCGACAGGGCGAACGAGCAGTACTTC. Amino acids: CASSSDRANEQYF. The genes are TRBV7-8 and TRBJ2-7, with TRBD1 matching over 7 bases. The germline V gene has CDR1 SGHVS and CDR2 FQNEAQ. Losses at the gene ends were 4 bases for V and 5 bases for J; bases not matched to a gene: 5. The CDR3 runs to 13 residues. Filled out from reference TRBV7-8 and TRBJ2-7, the complete variable domain reads GAGVSQSPRYKVAKRGQDVALRCDPISGHVSLFWYQQALGQGPEFLTYFQNEAQLDKSGLPSDRFFAERPEGSVSTLKIQRTQQEDSAVYLCASSSDRANEQYFGPGTRLTVT.

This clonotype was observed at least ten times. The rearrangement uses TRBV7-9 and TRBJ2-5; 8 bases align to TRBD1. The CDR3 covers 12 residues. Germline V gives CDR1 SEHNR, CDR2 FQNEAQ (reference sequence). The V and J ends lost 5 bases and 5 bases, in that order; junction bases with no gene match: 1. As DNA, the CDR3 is TGTGCCAGCAGCCAGGGGGCGGAGACCCAGTACTTC. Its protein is CASSQGAETQYF.

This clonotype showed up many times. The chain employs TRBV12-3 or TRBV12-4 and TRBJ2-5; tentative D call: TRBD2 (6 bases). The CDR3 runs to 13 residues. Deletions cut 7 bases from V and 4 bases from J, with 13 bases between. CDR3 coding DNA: TGTGCCAGCACCGTCCTAGCGTCAGAGACCCAGTACTTC. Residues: CASTVLASETQYF.